The 32 T cell receptor beta chains below come from one sample, sequenced in a study of cytomegalovirus exposure and HLA in healthy donors. PCR used 60 Vbeta primers and 13 Jbeta primers. Sequenced by immunoSEQ multiplex PCR; TCRdb stores in-frame clones only, minus some. The data contain roughly 200,000 clones, over 70% of them singletons. The specimen was PBMCs. These receptors came from a woman between 55 and 75 years old in good health and CMV-seropositive.

V usage is TRBV9 and J usage is TRBJ1-5; D unresolved. The CDR3 loop spans 15 amino acids. Germline V lookup: CDR1 SGDLS, CDR2 YYNGEE. Trimming took off 0 bases at V and 7 bases at J, with 14 bases between the two ends. CDR3 protein: CASSVEGGIRQPQHF. The CDR3 DNA reads TGTGCCAGCAGCGTAGAGGGAGGGATTAGGCAGCCCCAGCATTTT.

This clone was observed once. One end of the junction does not line up with germline, which may come from a read error. The gene calls are TRBV6-1 and TRBJ2-7; TRBD2 agrees at 10 bases. The V gene's germline CDR1 is MNHNS and CDR2 SASEGT. The CDR3 is 11 residues long. For the CDR3, the DNA is TGTGCCAGCAGGACTACTAGCGGGATTCTTTTC. Protein product: CASRTTSGILF.

The genes are TRBV14 and TRBJ2-7; D may be TRBD1 (6 bases). This CDR3 comprises 15 residues. The germline V gene has CDR1 SGHDN and CDR2 FVKESK. Trimming took off 6 bases at V and 0 bases at J, with 15 bases between the two ends. CDR3 region: CASSHDRLLSYEQYF. In DNA, the CDR3 is TGTGCCAGCAGTCACGACAGGCTCCTCTCCTACGAGCAGTACTTC.

This clone appeared a few times. This chain uses TRBV11-3 with TRBJ1-6; D gene unclear. Germline CDR1 is SGHNT and CDR2 is YENEEA. Trimming removed 6 bases at V and 6 bases at J, with 9 bases between. The CDR3 sequence is 13 residues long. The CDR3 sequence is CASSQASNSPLHF. In DNA, the CDR3 is TGTGCCAGCAGTCAGGCTTCTAATTCACCCCTCCACTTT. Full variable domain (missing parts from reference TRBV11-3 and TRBJ1-6): EAGVVQSPRYKIIEKKQPVAFWCNPISGHNTLYWYLQNLGQGPELLIRYENEEAVDDSQLPKDRFSAERLKGVDSTLKIQPAELGDSAVYLCASSQASNSPLHFGNGTRLTVT.

Points on this clone: An end of the junction does not agree with germline; a read error may underlie this. In nucleotides, the CDR3 is TGTGCCACCAGCAGAGTCGGAGGGACTGGAAGCACCATATATTTT. Protein sequence: CATSRVGGTGSTIYF. This rearrangement joins TRBV15 to TRBJ1-3; D possibly corresponds to TRBD1 (5 bases). Per germline, CDR1 LNHNV and CDR2 YYDKDF (reference sequence). This CDR3 contains 15 residues. Full variable domain (outside the CDR3, taken from reference TRBV15 and TRBJ1-3): DAMVIQNPRYQVTQFGKPVTLSCSQTLNHNVMYWYQQKSSQAPKLLFHYYDKDFNNEADTPDNFQSRRPNTSFCFLDIRSPGLGDTAMYLCATSRVGGTGSTIYFGEGSWLTVV.

The chain is built from TRBV5-6 and TRBJ2-1; 10 bases are shared with TRBD1. The V gene end was trimmed by 4 bases and the J gene end by 10 bases; junction bases not matched to a gene: 5. This CDR3 comprises 13 residues. Germline V lookup: CDR1 SGHDT, CDR2 YYEEEE. CDR3 in amino acids: CASSGGQGNEQFF. The CDR3 DNA sequence: TGTGCCAGCAGCGGGGGACAGGGGAACGAGCAGTTCTTC. The full variable domain, with the rest looked up from reference TRBV5-6 and TRBJ2-1, is DAGVTQSPTHLIKTRGQQVTLRCSPKSGHDTVSWYQQALGQGPQFIFQYYEEEERQRGNFPDRFSGHQFPNYSSELNVNALLLGDSALYLCASSGGQGNEQFFGPGTRLTVL.

The chain links TRBV2 to TRBJ2-1; TRBD2 matches at 7 bases. V lost 9 bases, J lost 5 bases, and 13 bases stayed unmatched. CDR1 and CDR2 (germline): SNHLY, FYNNEI. The CDR3 spans 15 residues. The chain's CDR3 is CASLHAGAGHNEQFF. CDR3 coding DNA: TGTGCCAGTCTCCACGCGGGAGCGGGCCACAATGAGCAGTTCTTC.

The J gene is TRBJ2-5, the V gene TRBV29-1, with 8 bases fitting TRBD2. V shed 5 bases and J 3 bases; nucleotides not matched to a gene: 5. CDR3 size: 13 residues. Germline CDR1 and CDR2: SQVTM and ANQGSEA. The CDR3 here is CSVFSGVKETQYF. The DNA for the CDR3 is TGCAGCGTTTTTAGCGGGGTAAAAGAGACCCAGTACTTC.

This chain connects TRBV12-2 to TRBJ2-3; TRBD1 reflects the table's D call only, with no check against the DNA. TRBV12-2 is recorded as a pseudogene. This CDR3 spans 14 amino acids. The chain's CDR3 is CASRGVGGTDTQYF. CDR3 DNA: TGTGCAAGTCGCGGGGTAGGGGGTACAGATACGCAGTATTTT.

The V call is TRBV5-6, the J call TRBJ2-1; the D gene is possibly TRBD1 (6 bases). The V gene lost 4 bases and the J gene lost 1 base, with 9 bases spanning the gap. This CDR3 has 14 amino acids. CDR1 and CDR2 from the germline V gene are SGHDT and YYEEEE. The CDR3 region is CASSRRGSYNEQFF. The DNA for the CDR3 is TGTGCCAGCAGCCGAAGGGGGTCCTACAATGAGCAGTTCTTC.

With regard to this clone: The limits of the CDR3 on the DNA are not certain, so only TCRdb's listed CDR3 is given. The V and J genes are TRBV21-1 and TRBJ1-1; the DNA was not compared with TRBD1, the D call given in the table. TRBV21-1 is classified as a pseudogene. Inclusive of both ends, the CDR3 amounts to 15 amino acids. CDR3: CASSKVGRGSTEAFF.

The V and J genes are TRBV11-3 and TRBJ2-1, with 10 bases aligning to TRBD2. Germline CDR1 SGHNT, CDR2 YENEEA. The V and J ends lost 5 bases and 10 bases, in that order; junction bases with no gene match: 2. The CDR3 runs to 12 residues. The CDR3 DNA is TGTGCCAGCAGCACACTAGCGGGGGAGCAGTTCTTC. Protein: CASSTLAGEQFF.

The chain is built from TRBV13 and TRBJ2-2; 12 bases map to TRBD2. V gave up 1 base and J gave up 2 bases; unmatched junction bases: 8. The CDR3 covers 19 residues. Per the germline V gene, CDR1 is PRHDT and CDR2 is FYEKMQ (reference sequence). The CDR3 sequence: CASSLVARTSGENTGELFF. Written as DNA, the CDR3 is TGTGCCAGCAGCTTAGTCGCGAGGACTAGCGGGGAAAACACCGGGGAGCTGTTTTTT. The whole variable domain, remainder taken from reference TRBV13 and TRBJ2-2, is AAGVIQSPRHLIKEKRETATLKCYPIPRHDTVYWYQQGPGQDPQFLISFYEKMQSDKGSIPDRFSAQQFSDYHSELNMSSLELGDSALYFCASSLVARTSGENTGELFFGEGSRLTVL.

The chain uses TRBV9 and TRBJ1-1, with D possibly TRBD1 on 6 matching bases. Germline CDR1 and CDR2: SGDLS and YYNGEE. The V end lost 0 bases, the J end lost 0 bases, and 9 bases lay between the germline ends. This CDR3 is built from 15 residues. The CDR3 region has the DNA TGTGCCAGCAGCGTAGAGTGGGACATGAACACTGAAGCTTTCTTT. It encodes CASSVEWDMNTEAFF. Together with reference TRBV9 and TRBJ1-1, the CDR3 gives the full variable domain: DSGVTQTPKHLITATGQRVTLRCSPRSGDLSVYWYQQSLDQGLQFLIQYYNGEERAKGNILERFSAQQFPDLHSELNLSSLELGDSALYFCASSVEWDMNTEAFFGQGTRLTVV.

V gene TRBV4-2 combines with J gene TRBJ2-1; 7 bases match TRBD1. This CDR3 has 19 amino acids. V lost 1 base to trimming and J lost 6 bases; unmatched junction nucleotides: 18. Germline V gene lookup returns CDR1 LGHNA and CDR2 YNFKEQ. The DNA for the CDR3 is TGTGCCAGCAGCCAAGTTTCCTCGCTGACAGGGCCCTTACTCAATGAGCAGTTCTTC. Encoded protein: CASSQVSSLTGPLLNEQFF.

This sequence joins TRBV5-4 and TRBJ1-5; D is ambiguous. Germline loops: CDR1 SGHNT, CDR2 YYREEE (reference sequence). V lost 0 bases and J 1 base, leaving 8 bases between the germline ends. The CDR3 spans 15 residues. DNA for the CDR3: TGTGCCAGCAGCTTGGAGGGAGGGAGCAATCAGCCCCAGCATTTT. It yields the protein CASSLEGGSNQPQHF.

This chain joins TRBV2 and TRBJ2-1, with a tentative D call TRBD1 (6 bases). CDR1 and CDR2 from the germline V gene are SNHLY and FYNNEI. V was clipped by 8 bases and J by 6 bases, with 14 bases between them. The length of the CDR3 is 13 residues. The CDR3 here is CASRLMTGNEQFF. The CDR3 region has the DNA TGTGCCAGCCGCCTAATGACAGGCAATGAGCAGTTCTTC.

V gene TRBV7-2 combines with J gene TRBJ2-1; 7 bases match TRBD1. Germline assignment: CDR1 SGHTA and CDR2 FQGNSA. V shed 1 base, J shed 7 bases, and the junction held 7 bases outside the gene matches. This CDR3 is 15 amino acids long. CDR3 amino acids: CASSLVGTALNEQFF. In nucleotides, the CDR3 is TGTGCCAGCAGCTTAGTAGGGACAGCCCTAAATGAGCAGTTCTTC.

The rearrangement links TRBV5-4 to TRBJ2-1; no clear D. In germline, CDR1 is SGHNT, CDR2 YYREEE (reference sequence). The CDR3 extends over 14 amino acids. Deletions cut 2 bases from V and 1 base from J, with 7 bases between. CDR3: CASSFGWSYNEQFF. The DNA for the CDR3 is TGTGCCAGCAGCTTCGGGTGGTCCTACAATGAGCAGTTCTTC.

The gene calls are TRBV19 and TRBJ2-1; TRBD2 matches at 8 bases. Germline V gene lookup returns CDR1 LNHDA and CDR2 SQIVND (reference sequence). V lost 0 bases and J lost 0; bases outside the gene matches: 1. CDR3 length equals 16 residues. The CDR3 coding sequence is TGTGCCAGTAGTATAGATGGACTAGCCTCCTACAATGAGCAGTTCTTC. This translates into CASSIDGLASYNEQFF. Combining the CDR3 with reference TRBV19 and TRBJ2-1 gives the whole variable domain DGGITQSPKYLFRKEGQNVTLSCEQNLNHDAMYWYRQDPGQGLRLIYYSQIVNDFQKGDIAEGYSVSREKKESFPLTVTSAQKNPTAFYLCASSIDGLASYNEQFFGPGTRLTVL.

This clone was seen only once. V gene TRBV7-9 combines with J gene TRBJ2-3; 8 nucleotides align to TRBD1. V gave up 5 bases and J gave up 3 bases; unmatched junction bases: 10. The CDR3 consists of 16 residues. From germline, CDR1 is SEHNR and CDR2 FQNEAQ (reference sequence). CDR3 nucleotides: TGTGCCAGCAGCCCCCCCGGACAGGGCGAGACAGATACGCAGTATTTT. This encodes CASSPPGQGETDTQYF.

The genes are TRBV9 and TRBJ2-3; perhaps TRBD1 as D (6 bases). V was shortened by 4 bases and J by 0 bases, with 21 bases between the two germline ends. The CDR3 runs to 18 residues. Per germline, CDR1 SGDLS and CDR2 YYNGEE. This CDR3 is CASSTRQAAWSSTDTQYF. CDR3 DNA sequence: TGTGCCAGCAGCACGAGACAGGCGGCGTGGTCTAGCACAGATACGCAGTATTTT.

This clone was counted between two and nine times. Since a much larger clone is just one base distant, this may be a read error. This chain uses TRBV4-1 with TRBJ1-4, with TRBD1 matching over 10 bases. The germline gives CDR1 MGHRA, CDR2 YSYEKL. The CDR3 sequence is 18 residues long. V lost 3 bases and J lost 6; bases outside the gene matches: 13. DNA for the CDR3: TGCGCCAGCAGCCAGGAAGAACGGACCGGGACAGGGGATGAAAAACTGTTTTTT. Translation gives CASSQEERTGTGDEKLFF.

This sequence joins TRBV27 and TRBJ1-4; TRBD1 matches at 9 bases. Germline V gives CDR1 MNHEY, CDR2 SMNVEV (reference sequence). J gave up 6 bases and V 1 base, and 9 bases lay outside the gene matches. The CDR3 length is 17 residues. CDR3 sequence: CASSLYHRTGEDEKLFF. CDR3 nucleotides: TGTGCCAGCAGTTTATACCATCGGACAGGGGAAGATGAAAAACTGTTTTTT.

This clone was detected only a few times. This chain connects TRBV6-4 to TRBJ1-2; D may be TRBD1 (6 bases). This CDR3 is 16 amino acids long. Trimming shortened V by 0 bases and J by 7 bases, and 18 bases separated the two germline ends. Per the germline V gene, CDR1 is MRHNA and CDR2 is SNTAGT. CDR3 DNA sequence: TGTGCCAGCAGTGACTCGAGCGCCGGGGGGCGTCGTGGCTACACCTTC. It specifies CASSDSSAGGRRGYTF.

This clone was seen only a few times. V usage is TRBV11-2 and J usage is TRBJ2-7, with D maybe TRBD2 (6 bases). Looked up from germline, CDR1 is SGHAT and CDR2 is FQNNGV. The CDR3 consists of 14 residues. V was clipped by 2 bases and J by 2 bases, with 10 bases between them. For the CDR3, the DNA is TGTGCCAGCAGCTTATCGAGCGGGCCCTACGAGCAGTACTTC. Its translation: CASSLSSGPYEQYF.

The chain recombines TRBV4-3 with TRBJ2-1; D may be TRBD1 (5 bases). Germline CDR1 reads LGHNA; CDR2 reads YSLEER. The CDR3 totals 16 residues. Trimming removed 0 bases at V and 5 bases at J, with 14 bases between. The chain's CDR3 is CASSQDFDRRNNEQFF. The CDR3 region has the DNA TGCGCCAGCAGCCAAGATTTTGACAGAAGAAACAATGAGCAGTTCTTC.

The V and J genes are TRBV10-1 and TRBJ2-3; no firm D call. The germline CDR1 and CDR2 sequences are WNHNN and SYGVQD (reference sequence). Trimming removed 7 bases from V and 2 bases from J, with 22 bases in between. CDR3 length: 17 amino acids. CDR3 DNA: TGCGCCAGCAACGGAACCGCTGACTCCTTACCCACAGATACGCAGTATTTT. Residues: CASNGTADSLPTDTQYF.

This chain links TRBV6-5 with TRBJ1-3; TRBD1 is a possible D gene (5 bases). Per germline, CDR1 MNHEY and CDR2 SVGAGI. The CDR3 totals 14 residues. Deletions cut 6 bases from V and 5 bases from J, with 14 bases between. The CDR3 DNA is TGTGCCAGCAGGGAAGACAGTATGAGAAACACCATATATTTT. It is translated as CASREDSMRNTIYF.

This chain joins TRBV7-6 and TRBJ1-4; 9 bases are shared with TRBD1. With 5 bases clipped from V and 7 bases from J, the junction kept 8 bases outside the gene matches. This CDR3 comprises 15 residues. Germline CDR1 is SGHVS and CDR2 is FNYEAQ. The CDR3 loop reads CASSQQGASGEKLFF. In DNA, the CDR3 is TGTGCCAGCAGCCAACAGGGGGCTTCGGGTGAAAAACTGTTTTTT.

This chain joins TRBV5-4 and TRBJ2-1, with a weak D call TRBD2 (5 bases). Between the trimmed V and J ends, which lost 4 bases and 8 bases, there was a span of 10 bases. CDR1 and CDR2 (germline): SGHNT, YYREEE (reference sequence). The CDR3 consists of 12 residues. The CDR3 loop is CASSPPGDEQFF. The CDR3 coding sequence is TGTGCCAGCAGCCCGCCCGGGGATGAGCAGTTCTTC.

The chain couples TRBV2 to TRBJ2-7, with TRBD2 matching 10 bases. V gave up 2 bases and J gave up 5 bases; unmatched junction bases: 6. This CDR3 comprises 15 residues. Looked up from germline, CDR1 is SNHLY and CDR2 is FYNNEI. The CDR3 DNA reads TGTGCCAGCAGTGAACTAAGCGGGGGGGGTGACGAGCAGTACTTC. Translating gives CASSELSGGGDEQYF.